The rows below give T cell receptor beta chains drawn from one sample of a study of response to subunit inactivated influenza vaccine. TCRdb re-derived calls from the RT-PCR reads in MiXCR, one entry per CDR3 protein. Here the sample spans approximately 730,000 distinct CDR3 sequences, over 11% being singletons. The source material was PBMCs from blood, sampled around 14 days before vaccination. The source of these receptors is a man aged 50 or older who received an inactivated influenza vaccine. Both conserved end residues are part of each CDR3. A D gene is named only where the DNA matches it firmly. Size is omitted from some rows. Given values are once, few, many or a class for expanded clones.

D: TRBD2; size: -; V: TRBV7-3; J: TRBJ2-1; CDR3: CASSQGGDYRRFF; DNA: TGTGCCAGCAGCCAGGGTGGGGACTATCGTCGGTTCTTC
D: -; size: few; V: TRBV7-2; J: TRBJ1-6; CDR3: CASSLDRFSPLHF; DNA: TGTGCCAGCAGCTTAGATCGATTTTCACCCCTCCACTTT
D: TRBD1; size: few; V: TRBV20-1; J: TRBJ1-6; CDR3: CSARSGQEAYNSPLHF; DNA: TGCAGTGCTAGATCGGGACAGGAAGCCTATAATTCACCCCTCCACTTT
D: TRBD2; size: -; V: TRBV4-2; J: TRBJ2-5; CDR3: CASSQVGTRSETQYF; DNA: TGTGCCAGCAGCCAAGTAGGGACTAGAAGCGAGACCCAGTACTTC
D: -; size: many; V: TRBV12-3/TRBV12-4; J: TRBJ1-2; CDR3: CASSTAYGYTF; DNA: TGTGCCAGCAGTACCGCCTATGGCTACACCTTC
D: -; size: few; V: TRBV7-6; J: TRBJ1-1; CDR3: CASTLLLGTEAFF; DNA: TGTGCCAGCACCCTTCTCTTGGGCACTGAAGCTTTCTTT
D: TRBD1; size: few; V: TRBV5-5; J: TRBJ2-6; CDR3: CASSLGTGISGANVLTF; DNA: TGTGCCAGCAGCTTGGGGACAGGGATCTCTGGGGCCAACGTCCTGACTTTC
D: TRBD1; size: few; V: TRBV28; J: TRBJ2-3; CDR3: CASSLSQGVDTQYF; DNA: TGTGCCAGCAGTTTATCCCAGGGGGTGGATACGCAGTATTTT
D: -; size: -; V: TRBV5-1; J: TRBJ1-5; CDR3: CASSLEAGYSNQPQHF; DNA: TGCGCCAGCAGCTTGGAGGCTGGGTATAGCAATCAGCCCCAGCATTTT
D: -; size: few; V: TRBV7-9; J: TRBJ2-5; CDR3: CASSLPGQEETQYF; DNA: TGTGCCAGCAGCTTACCAGGGCAGGAAGAGACCCAGTACTTC
D: TRBD2; size: -; V: TRBV20-1; J: TRBJ2-1; CDR3: CSAILSGSRVEQFF; DNA: TGCAGTGCCATTTTAAGCGGGAGTAGGGTTGAGCAGTTCTTC
D: -; size: many; V: TRBV10-3; J: TRBJ1-4; CDR3: CAISESYGNEKLFF; DNA: TGTGCCATCAGTGAGTCCTACGGTAATGAAAAACTGTTTTTT
D: TRBD1; size: -; V: TRBV3-1; J: TRBJ1-6; CDR3: CASSQSSRTGFSPLHF; DNA: TGTGCCAGCAGCCAATCTTCGAGGACAGGATTTTCACCCCTCCACTTT
D: -; size: few; V: TRBV4-3; J: TRBJ2-1; CDR3: CASSQDVQAYNEQFF; DNA: TGCGCCAGCAGCCAAGACGTCCAGGCTTACAATGAGCAGTTCTTC
D: -; size: few; V: TRBV29-1; J: TRBJ2-7; CDR3: CSAKIGSFYEQYF; DNA: TGCAGCGCCAAGATCGGGAGTTTCTACGAGCAGTACTTC
D: -; size: -; V: TRBV5-6; J: TRBJ2-7; CDR3: CASSFARYEQYF; DNA: TGTGCCAGCAGCTTCGCGCGTTACGAGCAGTACTTC
D: -; size: -; V: TRBV6-5; J: TRBJ2-1; CDR3: CASSYSLWANEQFF; DNA: TGTGCCAGCAGTTACTCTCTGTGGGCGAATGAGCAGTTCTTC
D: TRBD2; size: few; V: TRBV5-1; J: TRBJ2-7; CDR3: CASSVAGTYSYEQYF; DNA: TGCGCCAGCAGCGTAGCGGGGACCTACTCCTACGAGCAGTACTTC
D: TRBD2; size: -; V: TRBV7-8; J: TRBJ2-5; CDR3: CAMGPGTSVSNQETQYF; DNA: TGTGCCATGGGCCCCGGGACTAGCGTGAGTAACCAAGAGACCCAGTACTTC
D: TRBD2; size: -; V: TRBV7-7; J: TRBJ2-1; CDR3: CASSFGTSGGYNEQFF; DNA: TGTGCTAGCAGCTTCGGGACTAGCGGGGGCTACAATGAGCAGTTCTTC
D: -; size: -; V: TRBV29-1; J: TRBJ1-6; CDR3: CSVRRTEASPLHF; DNA: TGCAGCGTTAGAAGGACAGAAGCCTCACCCCTCCACTTT
D: TRBD2; size: few; V: TRBV24-1; J: TRBJ2-3; CDR3: CATSEPPRGGATDTQYF; DNA: TGTGCCACCAGTGAACCCCCCCGCGGGGGGGCGACAGATACGCAGTATTTT
D: TRBD1; size: few; V: TRBV6-2/TRBV6-3; J: TRBJ2-4; CDR3: CASSQTGVLAKNIQYF; DNA: TGTGCCAGCAGCCAGACAGGGGTCCTAGCCAAAAACATTCAGTACTTC
D: -; size: few; V: TRBV4-1; J: TRBJ2-4; CDR3: CASSQETGTGIQYF; DNA: TGCGCCAGCAGCCAAGAGACGGGAACGGGCATTCAGTACTTC
D: TRBD2; size: few; V: TRBV2; J: TRBJ2-2; CDR3: CASSKISGKGGELFF; DNA: TGTGCCAGCTCTAAGATTAGCGGGAAAGGCGGGGAGCTGTTTTTT
D: -; size: few; V: TRBV7-2; J: TRBJ2-1; CDR3: CASSLAAGTNNEQFF; DNA: TGTGCCAGCAGCTTAGCCGCAGGAACGAACAATGAGCAGTTCTTC
D: TRBD1; size: -; V: TRBV5-1; J: TRBJ1-4; CDR3: CASSPDRGLTNEKLFF; DNA: TGCGCCAGCAGCCCGGACAGGGGGCTGACTAATGAAAAACTGTTTTTT
D: -; size: -; V: TRBV6-2/TRBV6-3; J: TRBJ2-7; CDR3: CASSYSYDSYEQYF; DNA: TGTGCCAGCAGTTACTCCTACGACTCCTACGAGCAGTACTTC
D: -; size: few; V: TRBV6-1; J: TRBJ2-3; CDR3: CASSGMFTDTQYF; DNA: TGTGCCAGCAGTGGGATGTTCACAGATACGCAGTATTTT
D: -; size: -; V: TRBV21-1; J: TRBJ2-1; CDR3: CASSKGDSSYNEQFF; DNA: TGTGCCAGCAGCAAAGGAGACAGTTCCTACAATGAGCAGTTCTTC
D: -; size: few; V: TRBV2; J: TRBJ2-5; CDR3: CASSDPYQRETQYF; DNA: TGTGCCAGCAGCGACCCATACCAGCGAGAGACCCAGTACTTC
D: TRBD2; size: -; V: TRBV5-6; J: TRBJ2-1; CDR3: CASSLLGLAGQNEQFF; DNA: TGTGCCAGCAGCTTGCTGGGACTAGCGGGACAGAATGAGCAGTTCTTC
D: TRBD2; size: many; V: TRBV5-1; J: TRBJ2-3; CDR3: CASSSISLAGSTDTQYF; DNA: TGCGCCAGCAGCTCGATATCACTAGCGGGGAGCACAGATACGCAGTATTTT
D: -; size: many; V: TRBV4-1; J: TRBJ2-1; CDR3: CASSQRAGINYNEQFF; DNA: TGCGCCAGCAGCCAAAGGGCAGGGATAAACTACAATGAGCAGTTCTTC
D: -; size: few; V: TRBV20-1; J: TRBJ2-1; CDR3: CSASPGRRSSYNEQFF; DNA: TGCAGTGCTAGCCCCGGCCGCAGGAGCTCCTACAATGAGCAGTTCTTC
D: -; size: -; V: TRBV12-3/TRBV12-4; J: TRBJ1-6; CDR3: CASSHGRTSPLHF; DNA: TGTGCCAGCAGCCACGGACGGACTTCACCCCTCCACTTT